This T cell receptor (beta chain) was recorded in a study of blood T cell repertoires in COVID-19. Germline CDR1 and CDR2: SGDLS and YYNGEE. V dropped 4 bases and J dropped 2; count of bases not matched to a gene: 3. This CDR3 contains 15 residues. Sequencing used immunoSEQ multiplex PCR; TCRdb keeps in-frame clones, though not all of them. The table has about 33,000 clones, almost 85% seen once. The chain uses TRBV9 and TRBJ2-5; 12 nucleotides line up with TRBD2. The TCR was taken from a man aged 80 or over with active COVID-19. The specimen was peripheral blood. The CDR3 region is CASSILAGGQETQYF. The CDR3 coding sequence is TGTGCCAGCAGCATTCTAGCGGGGGGGCAAGAGACCCAGTACTTC.